This TCR beta chain was found in a study of T cells in Graves' hyperthyroidism and ophthalmopathy. Study-wide results and caveats: Progression to ophthalmopathy was predicted a median of 6.5 months early. Blood also carried most thyroid clonotypes expanded above 0.001.

This clonotype has more than one count but fewer than ten. Its matching antigen is unknown. The CDR3 consists of 13 residues. The germline gives CDR1 LNHNV, CDR2 YYDKDF (reference sequence). The V segment lost 8 bases and the J segment 0 bases; nucleotides outside the gene matches: 1. Uncontrolled infection, other autoimmune disease, pregnancy and lactation each barred patients from inclusion. Based on clinical symptoms, serum thyroxine and TRAb, thyroid ultrasound and orbital computed tomography, diagnoses were reached. Amplification of TCR beta CDR3 regions used RNA as the template. HTBI primers were employed in a first-round RT-PCR of the TCR CDR3. TCRdb re-called the multiplex PCR reads through MiXCR, storing one row per CDR3 protein. This table holds about 290,000 distinct CDR3 sequences, around 20% found once.

What was sequenced was blood. The V call is TRBV15, the J call TRBJ2-5, with TRBD2 matching over 9 bases. This TCR came from a man aged 45-65 years with Graves' ophthalmopathy. The CDR3 coding sequence is TGTGCCACCGGACTAGCGAACCAAGAGACCCAGTACTTC. Amino acid sequence: CATGLANQETQYF. Full variable domain (outside the CDR3, taken from reference TRBV15 and TRBJ2-5): DAMVIQNPRYQVTQFGKPVTLSCSQTLNHNVMYWYQQKSSQAPKLLFHYYDKDFNNEADTPDNFQSRRPNTSFCFLDIRSPGLGDTAMYLCATGLANQETQYFGPGTRLLVL.